This record looks at one TCR beta chain sequence and its context. Antigen: not known. Germline V gene sequence: CDR1 SGHDT, CDR2 YYEEEE. The V gene lost 0 bases and the J gene lost 0 bases, with 12 bases spanning the gap. This CDR3 spans 16 amino acids. This sample was taken from a study of Ad26.COV2.S vaccination and SARS-CoV-2 variants. Some clones are missing from TCRdb's copy, which holds only in-frame ones; the method was immunoSEQ multiplex PCR. The sample has 350,000 to 500,000 clones; 90% are singletons. The treatment here: around 19 received Ad26.COV2.S at low or high dose, single or two shots; 5 received placebo; per-sample allocation not given. Sample collection was performed on day 63 after the first vaccine or placebo injection. Study results and limitations: Whether participants received vaccine or placebo, their non-spike TCR breadth was similar.

V usage is TRBV5-6 and J usage is TRBJ1-1; possibly TRBD1 for D (6 bases). The TCR originated in a person between 18 and 60 years old who received the Ad26.COV2.S COVID-19 vaccine or a placebo. Sequencing used peripheral blood, obtained in a trial of Ad26.COV2.S vaccine versus placebo. The CDR3 nucleotides read TGTGCCAGCAGCTTGGGCACAGGGAGGGTGAACACTGAAGCTTTCTTT. This sequence encodes CASSLGTGRVNTEAFF.